Sequencing of this TCR beta chain was carried out in a study of blood T cell repertoires in COVID-19. Overall study: The samples span acute and convalescent COVID-19 from the United States, Italy and Spain.

Generated by immunoSEQ multiplex PCR, the TCRdb table keeps only in-frame clones and is missing some. The sample includes just under 350,000 clones, approximately 82% of them seen just once. Trimming pared 8 bases from V and 4 bases from J, leaving 15 bases between. CDR1 and CDR2 (germline): MNHEY, SMNVEV (reference sequence). The CDR3 consists of 15 residues. Sequencing input: peripheral blood. The sequence came from a young man with active or convalescent COVID-19. The chain recombines TRBV27 with TRBJ2-6; D may be TRBD2 (6 bases). As DNA, the CDR3 is TGTGCCAGCCAACGGGCGGGGCGGGGGGCCAACGTCCTGACTTTC. Protein sequence: CASQRAGRGANVLTF.